The 13 T cell receptor beta chains below all came from one sample that was sequenced in a study of cytomegalovirus exposure and HLA in healthy donors (dated by TCRdb to about 2017). The library was obtained by the immunoSEQ multiplex PCR assay. A mixture of 60 forward primers for TCR Vbeta segments and 13 reverse primers for TCR Jbeta segments was used in the multiplex PCR. TCRdb obtained this table from immuneACCESS and retained in-frame rearrangements with V and J assigned. These tables miss some clones; where compared with another copy, unresolved V genes account for less than half of the shortfall, and the remainder is unexplained. This sample comprises roughly 120,000 clones, about 72% of them detected only once. The top ten constitute 15% to 20% of the sample. The sample taken for sequencing was PBMCs. The receptors originated from a man aged 50 to 59 in good health and CMV-seropositive.

The chain recombines TRBV10-2 with TRBJ2-5; D is perhaps TRBD2 (7 bases). TRBJ2-7 matches the DNA end more closely, so the J call is doubtful. CDR3 length equals 14 residues. Germline CDR1 WSHSY, CDR2 SAAADI. The CDR3 bases are TGCGCCAGCAGTGAGATACAGGGAGGGAACGAGCAGTACTTC. It encodes CASSEIQGGNEQYF.

This sequence joins TRBV15 and TRBJ2-7; unclear D gene. Trimming stripped 1 base from V and 1 base from J, with 8 bases between. The germline V gene encodes CDR1 LNHNV and CDR2 YYDKDF (reference sequence). CDR3 length: 14 residues. The CDR3 is CATSRGGGSYEQYF. The CDR3 DNA reads TGTGCCACCAGCAGAGGAGGCGGTTCCTACGAGCAGTACTTC.

The chain employs TRBV5-4 and TRBJ2-3; tentatively, D is TRBD2 (6 bases). Trimming removed 5 bases at V and 0 bases at J, with 22 bases between. Germline V gives CDR1 SGHNT, CDR2 YYREEE (reference sequence). This CDR3 spans 18 amino acids. CDR3: CASSHLIREATSTDTQYF. The DNA of the CDR3 is TGTGCCAGCAGTCACTTAATTAGGGAGGCGACTAGCACAGATACGCAGTATTTT.

The chain links TRBV6-1 to TRBJ1-2, with TRBD1 matching 7 bases. J lost 4 bases, V lost 7 bases, and 12 bases had no gene match. CDR3 length: 15 amino acids. CDR1 is MNHNS and CDR2 is SASEGT in the germline V gene. CDR3 loop: CASNPTLQGTYGYTF. The CDR3 nucleotides are TGTGCCAGCAACCCCACCTTACAGGGGACCTATGGCTACACCTTC.

J is TRBJ1-2 and V is TRBV2; 9 nucleotides line up with TRBD1. Germline V lookup: CDR1 SNHLY, CDR2 FYNNEI. This CDR3 region has 13 residues. Unmatched junction bases numbered 8, after V lost 8 bases and J lost 7 bases. CDR3 coding DNA: TGTGCCAGCTGCCGGGACAGGGATGGTGGCTACACCTTC. Translated, it gives CASCRDRDGGYTF. Together with reference TRBV2 and TRBJ1-2, the CDR3 gives the full variable domain: EPEVTQTPSHQVTQMGQEVILRCVPISNHLYFYWYRQILGQKVEFLVSFYNNEISEKSEIFDDQFSVERPDGSNFTLKIRSTKLEDSAMYFCASCRDRDGGYTFGSGTRLTVV.

This chain connects TRBV2 to TRBJ2-5; TRBD2 matches at 8 bases. The V gene's germline CDR1 is SNHLY and CDR2 FYNNEI. The junction had 6 bases not matched to a gene; V was cut back by 8 bases and J by 4 bases. The CDR3 runs 13 residues. The CDR3 DNA sequence: TGTGCCAGCGTACTAGCGGTGGGAGAGACCCAGTACTTC. Its protein is CASVLAVGETQYF.

V is TRBV5-1 and J is TRBJ2-7; 8 bases align to TRBD1. The CDR3 has 13 residues. V shed 2 bases, J shed 6 bases, and the junction held 4 bases outside the gene matches. Germline V gene data show CDR1 as SGHRS and CDR2 as YFSETQ. The CDR3 region is CASSFGTGPEQYF. CDR3 DNA sequence: TGCGCCAGCAGCTTCGGGACAGGACCCGAGCAGTACTTC.

Here the CDR3 reads CASSQPPGTGRSGNTIYF. The CDR3 DNA reads as TGTGCCAGCAGCCAACCCCCCGGGACAGGCCGCTCTGGAAACACCATATATTTT. V usage is TRBV16 and J usage is TRBJ1-3, with 8 bases that match TRBD1. J lost 0 bases, V lost 2 bases, and 9 bases had no gene match. From germline, CDR1 is KGHSY and CDR2 FQNENV. The CDR3 has 18 residues.

This sequence joins TRBV13 and TRBJ2-7, with a tentative D call TRBD2 (6 bases). Trimming took 5 bases from V and 3 from J, leaving 11 bases between them. The CDR3 runs to 13 residues. Germline V gene sequence: CDR1 PRHDT, CDR2 FYEKMQ (reference sequence). The CDR3 coding sequence is TGTGCCAGCAGCGCCCCCGGGGGCTACGAGCAGTACTTC. Its translation: CASSAPGGYEQYF.

The chain combines TRBV11-3 with TRBJ2-3, with TRBD1 matching over 9 bases. The CDR3 consists of 17 residues. With V trimmed by 3 bases and J by 2 bases, 9 bases remained unmatched. CDR1 is SGHNT and CDR2 is YENEEA in the germline V gene. The CDR3 bases are TGTGCCAGCAGCTTTGGAACAGGGGGCGAAATCACAGATACGCAGTATTTT. Translated, it gives CASSFGTGGEITDTQYF.

This clone was seen only a few times. The chain employs TRBV6-5 and TRBJ1-1; D perhaps matches TRBD1 (5 bases). The CDR3 totals 14 residues. The V end was cut by 2 bases, the J end by 4 bases, with 11 bases between. The germline gives CDR1 MNHEY, CDR2 SVGAGI. In nucleotides, the CDR3 is TGTGCCAGCAGTTACGGGGGGAGCGGCACTGAAGCTTTCTTT. This codes for CASSYGGSGTEAFF.

V and J are TRBV11-2 and TRBJ1-5; the D gene is possibly TRBD1 (6 bases). Trimming cost V 1 base and J 3 bases, with 10 bases left between them. This CDR3 has 15 residues. CDR1 SGHAT and CDR2 FQNNGV come from the germline V gene. The CDR3 DNA sequence: TGTGCCAGCAGCTTAGGGCCAGGGGCCAATCAGCCCCAGCATTTT. This sequence encodes CASSLGPGANQPQHF.

The rearrangement joins TRBV7-2 to TRBJ2-1; D gene uncertain. The V end lost 2 bases, the J end lost 9 bases, and 5 bases lay between the germline ends. CDR1 SGHTA and CDR2 FQGNSA come from the germline V gene. The CDR3 has 11 amino acids. The CDR3 is CASSLYFEQFF. In DNA form, the CDR3 reads TGTGCCAGCAGCTTATATTTTGAGCAGTTCTTC.